Here is one TCR beta chain with its context. This sample is drawn from a study of shared clonotypes between healthy human individuals. At the level of the study: Aged 18 to 49, the donors were two women and three men.

Generated by immunoSEQ multiplex PCR, the TCRdb table keeps only in-frame clones and is missing some. The sample shows 2 million to 3 million clones, roughly nine tenths of them seen only once. This CDR3 is built from 16 residues. With V trimmed by 3 bases and J by 1 base, 8 bases remained unmatched. From germline, CDR1 is GTSNPN and CDR2 SVGIG (reference sequence). Caucasian adults residing in Nashville, Tennessee made up all the donors. Source material: naive CD4+ T cells sorted from blood. Subset: CD45RA+ positively selected. The chain uses TRBV30 and TRBJ2-3; 9 nucleotides match TRBD1. The clonotype comes from a man aged 18 to 35 in good health. The CDR3 region is CAWSAGTGYGTDTQYF. The CDR3, as DNA: TGTGCCTGGAGCGCCGGGACAGGGTATGGCACAGATACGCAGTATTTT. The entire variable domain, with the rest obtained from reference TRBV30 and TRBJ2-3, is as follows: SQTIHQWPATLVQPVGSPLSLECTVEGTSNPNLYWYRQAAGRGLQLLFYSVGIGQISSEVPQNLSASRPQDRQFILSSKKLLLSDSGFYLCAWSAGTGYGTDTQYFGPGTRLTVL.